The 18 T cell receptor beta chains listed next were all sequenced from one sample in a study of beta chain features in type 1 diabetes. Expressed TCRB transcripts got sequenced, as all isolated RNA was reverse transcribed. The repertoire was sequenced with immunoSEQ multiplex PCR; TCRdb's copy has only in-frame clones and lacks some. The table has over 700,000 clones, roughly 17% seen once; the top ten hold about 0.02%. The sequencing input was naive CD4+ T cells from blood. The origin of the receptors is a young woman in good health.

The chain joins TRBV14 to TRBJ2-7; a possible D gene is TRBD1 (6 bases). The ends were cut back, 0 bases at V and 5 bases at J, with 26 bases in the middle. In germline, CDR1 is SGHDN, CDR2 FVKESK. CDR3 length: 19 residues. CDR3 in DNA: TGTGCCAGCAGCCAAGATACATTGGGTAGTTACAGGGTTGGAGACGAGCAGTACTTC. Translated: CASSQDTLGSYRVGDEQYF.

Only a few counts were recorded for this clone. The gene calls are TRBV9 and TRBJ2-3, with 9 positions matching TRBD1. Germline V gene data show CDR1 as SGDLS and CDR2 as YYNGEE. This CDR3 contains 17 residues. The V and J ends lost 3 bases and 0 bases, in that order; junction bases with no gene match: 8. CDR3 protein: CASSEGPGQGSTDTQYF. DNA for the CDR3: TGTGCCAGCAGCGAGGGGCCGGGACAGGGTAGCACAGATACGCAGTATTTT. The full variable domain, in which reference TRBV9 and TRBJ2-3 provide the parts outside the CDR3, is DSGVTQTPKHLITATGQRVTLRCSPRSGDLSVYWYQQSLDQGLQFLIQYYNGEERAKGNILERFSAQQFPDLHSELNLSSLELGDSALYFCASSEGPGQGSTDTQYFGPGTRLTVL.

This clone has just a few counts. This chain links TRBV9 with TRBJ2-3; D may be TRBD1 (7 bases). Trimming cost V 3 bases and J 5 bases, with 25 bases left between them. Germline CDR1 and CDR2: SGDLS and YYNGEE. CDR3 length: 18 residues. CDR3 sequence: CASSARGSGVRLGDTQYF. The CDR3 bases are TGTGCCAGCAGCGCCAGGGGGTCGGGAGTTCGCCTGGGAGATACGCAGTATTTT. Supplemented by reference TRBV9 and TRBJ2-3, the full variable domain reads DSGVTQTPKHLITATGQRVTLRCSPRSGDLSVYWYQQSLDQGLQFLIQYYNGEERAKGNILERFSAQQFPDLHSELNLSSLELGDSALYFCASSARGSGVRLGDTQYFGPGTRLTVL.

This clone was seen only a few times. This sequence joins TRBV10-3 and TRBJ2-1; possible D gene TRBD2, 5 bases. Trimming shortened V by 8 bases and J by 10 bases, and 12 bases separated the two germline ends. Per the germline V gene, CDR1 is ENHRY and CDR2 is SYGVKD. The CDR3 sequence is 11 residues long. The CDR3 protein is CAIDVGGEQFF. CDR3 DNA sequence: TGTGCCATCGACGTGGGCGGGGAGCAGTTCTTC.

Notes on this clone: Within the sample, other DNA sequences also encode this same CDR3. The J gene is TRBJ2-7, the V gene TRBV19; D ambiguous. Germline values: CDR1 LNHDA, CDR2 SQIVND (reference sequence). The V end lost 8 bases, the J end lost 0 bases, and 5 bases lay between the germline ends. The CDR3 sequence is 11 residues long. CDR3 coding DNA: TGTGCCAGTTCGAGCTCCTACGAGCAGTACTTC. Its protein is CASSSSYEQYF.

A few counts support this clone. The chain combines TRBV19 with TRBJ2-1, with 7 nucleotides matching TRBD1. Germline loops: CDR1 LNHDA, CDR2 SQIVND (reference sequence). The length of the CDR3 is 12 residues. Losses at the gene ends were 6 bases for V and 7 bases for J; bases not matched to a gene: 3. Here the CDR3 DNA reads TGTGCCAGTAGAAAACAGGGGAATGAGCAGTTCTTC. Protein: CASRKQGNEQFF.

This clone was counted only a few times. The chain links TRBV11-1 to TRBJ2-1, with 8 bases matching TRBD2. The V gene's germline CDR1 is SGHAT and CDR2 FQDESV (reference sequence). Trimming removed 5 bases from V and 12 bases from J; junction bases left unmatched: 18. The CDR3 contains 16 residues. The CDR3 loop reads CASSPWLAGPSHGQFF. In DNA form, the CDR3 reads TGTGCCAGCAGCCCCTGGCTAGCGGGCCCCTCCCATGGGCAGTTCTTC.

This clone was counted between two and nine times. The CDR3 DNA sequence: TGTGCCAGCAGCCCAGCACAGGGATTGGGTCTTGGCTACACCTTC. It codes for CASSPAQGLGLGYTF. V gene TRBV7-9 combines with J gene TRBJ1-2, with D maybe TRBD1 (6 bases). Germline V gene sequence: CDR1 SEHNR, CDR2 FQNEAQ (reference sequence). The CDR3 sequence is 15 residues long. V lost 5 bases to trimming and J lost 7 bases, with 20 bases between them.

The CDR3 spells CASSSPRSSQAGHEQYF. Written as DNA, the CDR3 is TGCGCCAGCAGCTCCCCCCGAAGTTCTCAGGCAGGCCACGAGCAGTACTTC. The V call is TRBV5-1, the J call TRBJ2-7; D gene ambiguous. V lost 3 bases and J 5 bases, leaving 24 bases between the germline ends. Germline V gene data show CDR1 as SGHRS and CDR2 as YFSETQ. This CDR3 comprises 17 residues.

This clone turned up a few times. CDR3 nucleotide sequence: TGTGCCAGCAGTTTGCCAGGCGGGATGGAGTACGAGCAGTACTTC. It specifies CASSLPGGMEYEQYF. The V and J genes are TRBV5-4 and TRBJ2-7; D is perhaps TRBD2 (6 bases). Trimming pared 5 bases from V and 4 bases from J, leaving 19 bases between. CDR1 is SGHNT and CDR2 is YYREEE in the germline V gene (reference sequence). The CDR3 has 15 amino acids.

The chain is built from TRBV29-1 and TRBJ2-5; TRBD1 matches 10 bases. The ends lost 5 bases at V and 5 bases at J; junction bases unmatched: 8. Germline CDR1 is SQVTM and CDR2 is ANQGSEA. The CDR3 length is 14 residues. This CDR3 reads CSVTRTGGSETQYF. DNA for the CDR3: TGCAGCGTTACCAGGACAGGGGGGTCCGAGACCCAGTACTTC. Filled out from reference TRBV29-1 and TRBJ2-5, the complete variable domain reads SAVISQKPSRDICQRGTSLTIQCQVDSQVTMMFWYRQQPGQSLTLIATANQGSEATYESGFVIDKFPISRPNLTFSTLTVSNMSPEDSSIYLCSVTRTGGSETQYFGPGTRLLVL.

The V gene is TRBV7-2, the J gene TRBJ1-2; TRBD1 is a possible D gene (5 bases). This CDR3 region has 19 residues. Trimming stripped 5 bases from V and 0 bases from J, with 25 bases between. Germline V gene lookup returns CDR1 SGHTA and CDR2 FQGNSA. For the CDR3, the DNA is TGTGCCAGCAGCCGTCGGCCGGGGACCCAAATAGGGGCTAACTATGGCTACACCTTC. It encodes CASSRRPGTQIGANYGYTF.

Worth noting for this clone: Other nucleotide sequences from this sample produce the same CDR3. V and J are TRBV20-1 and TRBJ2-7; D gene ambiguous. CDR3 length equals 11 residues. Trimming removed 3 bases from V and 3 bases from J, with 6 bases in between. Germline V gene data show CDR1 as DFQATT and CDR2 as SNEGSKA (reference sequence). CDR3 region: CSASGRYEQYF. The CDR3 DNA reads TGCAGTGCTAGTGGTCGCTACGAGCAGTACTTC.

This clone has just a few counts. The genes are TRBV5-1 and TRBJ1-1; 8 nucleotides line up with TRBD1. The CDR3 totals 13 residues. V shed 0 bases, J shed 7 bases, and the junction held 2 bases outside the gene matches. CDR1 is SGHRS and CDR2 is YFSETQ in the germline V gene. CDR3 protein: CASSLGQGSEAFF. The CDR3 region has the DNA TGCGCCAGCAGCTTGGGACAGGGGAGTGAAGCTTTCTTT.

The chain links TRBV28 to TRBJ2-3; no definite D call. V dropped 6 bases and J dropped 4 bases, with 11 bases sitting between them. This CDR3 is built from 13 residues. The germline V gene encodes CDR1 MDHEN and CDR2 SYDVKM. CDR3 nucleotide sequence: TGTGCCAGCAGCCTAAGGGCTCCAGATACGCAGTATTTT. Its translation: CASSLRAPDTQYF.

In this sample, this clone turned up a few times. The J gene is TRBJ2-7, the V gene TRBV2, with D tentatively TRBD1 or TRBD2 (5 bases each). Trimming took off 5 bases at V and 3 bases at J, with 8 bases between the two ends. The CDR3 totals 12 residues. Per germline, CDR1 SNHLY and CDR2 FYNNEI. The CDR3 bases are TGTGCCAGCAGTTTGGGGGACTACGAGCAGTACTTC. As protein: CASSLGDYEQYF.

This clone was counted a few times. The rearrangement links TRBV7-6 to TRBJ2-3, with D hard to call. V lost 4 bases and J 0 bases, leaving 8 bases between the germline ends. Germline values: CDR1 SGHVS, CDR2 FNYEAQ. CDR3 length equals 14 residues. CDR3 loop: CASSSWGSTDTQYF. The DNA for the CDR3 is TGTGCCAGCAGCTCTTGGGGAAGCACAGATACGCAGTATTTT.

This chain uses TRBV7-2 with TRBJ1-1; the D gene is possibly TRBD1 (5 bases). With 5 bases removed from V and 4 bases from J, the gap between germline ends came to 17 bases. The CDR3 loop spans 15 amino acids. The germline V gene encodes CDR1 SGHTA and CDR2 FQGNSA. In DNA, the CDR3 is TGTGCCAGCAGCACAGTCGGGGGAGGGACCACTGAAGCTTTCTTT. Protein product: CASSTVGGGTTEAFF.